A single sample is the source of the 13 T cell receptor beta chains below, sequenced in a study of blood T cell repertoires in COVID-19. The protocol was immunoSEQ multiplex PCR, while the TCRdb copy is restricted to in-frame clones and leaves out a portion. The sample consists of under 350,000 clones, roughly 90% of them appearing once. What was sequenced was PBMCs or T cells enriched from blood (not recorded which). The receptors originated from a woman aged 40 to 50 who had recovered from COVID-19.

The table lists this clone with a few counts. The same CDR3 is also encoded by other DNA sequences in this sample. The rearrangement links TRBV5-1 to TRBJ1-3; D possibly corresponds to TRBD1 (5 bases). Germline values: CDR1 SGHRS, CDR2 YFSETQ. With 3 bases removed from V and 1 base from J, the gap between germline ends came to 8 bases. The CDR3 is made up of 14 amino acids. The CDR3 region has the DNA TGCGCCAGCAGCTCTACAGGTTCTGGAAACACCATATATTTT. It translates to CASSSTGSGNTIYF.

The rearrangement uses TRBV7-9 and TRBJ2-1, with 7 bases matching TRBD2. This CDR3 has 16 amino acids. The J segment lost 0 bases and the V segment lost 5 bases, leaving 7 bases of the junction unmatched. Germline CDR1 SEHNR, CDR2 FQNEAQ (reference sequence). This CDR3 is CASSTLAGASYNEQFF. The CDR3 bases are TGTGCCAGCAGCACCTTAGCGGGCGCCTCCTACAATGAGCAGTTCTTC. The whole variable domain, remainder taken from reference TRBV7-9 and TRBJ2-1, is DTGVSQNPRHKITKRGQNVTFRCDPISEHNRLYWYRQTLGQGPEFLTYFQNEAQLEKSRLLSDRFSAERPKGSFSTLEIQRTEQGDSAMYLCASSTLAGASYNEQFFGPGTRLTVL.

The genes are TRBV19 and TRBJ2-5; 9 bases agree with TRBD2. This CDR3 spans 16 amino acids. Per germline, CDR1 LNHDA and CDR2 SQIVND (reference sequence). Trimming took 6 bases from V and 0 from J; bases not matched to a gene: 8. The chain's CDR3 is CASSNSGSGYQETQYF. The CDR3 region has the DNA TGTGCCAGTAGCAATAGCGGGAGTGGGTACCAAGAGACCCAGTACTTC. Full variable domain (remainder filled in from reference TRBV19 and TRBJ2-5): DGGITQSPKYLFRKEGQNVTLSCEQNLNHDAMYWYRQDPGQGLRLIYYSQIVNDFQKGDIAEGYSVSREKKESFPLTVTSAQKNPTAFYLCASSNSGSGYQETQYFGPGTRLLVL.

This chain connects TRBV30 to TRBJ1-1; 12 bases are a match to TRBD1. Germline V gives CDR1 GTSNPN, CDR2 SVGIG (reference sequence). V was pared by 3 bases and J by 5 bases, with 4 bases of the junction left unmatched. The CDR3 is made up of 14 amino acids. The CDR3 sequence is CAWRGTGGWTEAFF. The CDR3 DNA is TGTGCCTGGAGGGGGACAGGGGGCTGGACTGAAGCTTTCTTT.

The rearrangement uses TRBV9 and TRBJ2-7; 8 bases are shared with TRBD1. CDR3 length: 15 residues. With 3 bases clipped from V and 0 bases from J, the junction kept 5 bases outside the gene matches. CDR1 and CDR2 from the germline V gene are SGDLS and YYNGEE. CDR3 amino acids: CASSGTGIISYEQYF. The CDR3 DNA reads as TGTGCCAGCAGCGGGACAGGGATCATCTCCTACGAGCAGTACTTC.

V and J are TRBV11-2 and TRBJ1-5; 8 bases fit TRBD1. Looked up from germline, CDR1 is SGHAT and CDR2 is FQNNGV. V shed 4 bases, J shed 3 bases, and the junction held 5 bases outside the gene matches. CDR3 size: 15 residues. The DNA of the CDR3 is TGTGCCAGCAGCTCCCGGACAGGGATCAATCAGCCCCAGCATTTT. Residues: CASSSRTGINQPQHF.

The V gene is TRBV6-5, the J gene TRBJ2-7; 10 bases map to TRBD1. V shed 6 bases, J shed 4 bases, and the junction held 9 bases outside the gene matches. The CDR3 has 15 amino acids. Germline loops: CDR1 MNHEY, CDR2 SVGAGI. CDR3 nucleotides: TGTGCCAGCAGGGCCGGGACAGGGGTGGGTTACGAGCAGTACTTC. Translating it yields CASRAGTGVGYEQYF.

V and J are TRBV5-1 and TRBJ1-3; perhaps TRBD1 as D (6 bases). The V gene's germline CDR1 is SGHRS and CDR2 YFSETQ. Trimming removed 2 bases from V and 2 bases from J, with 8 bases in between. The CDR3 sequence is 14 residues long. Written as DNA, the CDR3 is TGCGCCAGCAGCTTCACAGGGACTGGAAACACCATATATTTT. Translated, it gives CASSFTGTGNTIYF.

This clone has only one observation. V is TRBV27 and J is TRBJ1-3; D might be TRBD1 (5 bases). V was cut by 6 bases and J by 0 bases, with 6 bases left in between. The CDR3 contains 13 residues. The germline gives CDR1 MNHEY, CDR2 SMNVEV (reference sequence). The CDR3 nucleotides read TGTGCCAGCAGAGGGGTCTCTGGAAACACCATATATTTT. This encodes CASRGVSGNTIYF.

This chain joins TRBV4-2 and TRBJ1-2; D perhaps matches TRBD1 (5 bases). Per germline, CDR1 LGHNA and CDR2 YNFKEQ. V lost 4 bases and J 1 base, leaving 7 bases between the germline ends. The CDR3 runs 13 residues. The CDR3 coding sequence is TGTGCCAGCAGCCGAGACAGTAACTATGGCTACACCTTC. Protein: CASSRDSNYGYTF.

This sequence joins TRBV14 and TRBJ2-2; 7 bases align to TRBD1. CDR3 length: 15 amino acids. Germline loops: CDR1 SGHDN, CDR2 FVKESK. The junction had 9 bases not matched to a gene; V was cut back by 4 bases and J by 7 bases. The CDR3 DNA reads as TGTGCCAGCAGCCCGTCAGGGGGAGTTAACGGGGAGCTGTTTTTT. Encoded protein: CASSPSGGVNGELFF. Supplemented by reference TRBV14 and TRBJ2-2, the full variable domain reads EAGVTQFPSHSVIEKGQTVTLRCDPISGHDNLYWYRRVMGKEIKFLLHFVKESKQDESGMPNNRFLAERTGGTYSTLKVQPAELEDSGVYFCASSPSGGVNGELFFGEGSRLTVL.

V gene TRBV29-1 combines with J gene TRBJ1-2, with D perhaps matching TRBD1 (5 bases). The CDR3 covers 14 residues. Germline lookup yields CDR1 SQVTM and CDR2 ANQGSEA. V lost 4 bases, J lost 4 bases, and 16 bases lay in between. CDR3 sequence: CSVGPRQRFYGYTF. CDR3 nucleotides: TGCAGCGTTGGTCCGAGACAGAGATTCTATGGCTACACCTTC. Filled out from reference TRBV29-1 and TRBJ1-2, the complete variable domain reads SAVISQKPSRDICQRGTSLTIQCQVDSQVTMMFWYRQQPGQSLTLIATANQGSEATYESGFVIDKFPISRPNLTFSTLTVSNMSPEDSSIYLCSVGPRQRFYGYTFGSGTRLTVV.

The chain is built from TRBV5-1 and TRBJ2-5; 10 bases are shared with TRBD1. The CDR3 loop spans 15 amino acids. Germline CDR1 SGHRS, CDR2 YFSETQ. V was pared by 0 bases and J by 6 bases, with 5 bases of the junction left unmatched. CDR3 protein: CASSLDGDRGKTQYF. CDR3 nucleotide sequence: TGCGCCAGCAGCTTGGATGGGGACAGGGGAAAGACCCAGTACTTC.